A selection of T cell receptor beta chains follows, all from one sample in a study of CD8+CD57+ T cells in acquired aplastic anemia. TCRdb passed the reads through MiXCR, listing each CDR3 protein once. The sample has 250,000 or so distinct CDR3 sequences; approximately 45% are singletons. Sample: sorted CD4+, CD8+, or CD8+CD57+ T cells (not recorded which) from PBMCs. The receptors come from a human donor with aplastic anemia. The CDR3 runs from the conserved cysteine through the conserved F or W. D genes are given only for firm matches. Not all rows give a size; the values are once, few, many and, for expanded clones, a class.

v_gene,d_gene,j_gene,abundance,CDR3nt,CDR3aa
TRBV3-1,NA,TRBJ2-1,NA,TGTGCCAGCAGCACAACGAAGAAAACAGGTTCGAAAGACAATGAGCAGTTCTTC,CASSTTKKTGSKDNEQFF
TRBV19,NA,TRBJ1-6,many,TGTGCCAGTAGTTCAGACAGGAGCTCCTATAATTCACCCCTCCACTTT,CASSSDRSSYNSPLHF
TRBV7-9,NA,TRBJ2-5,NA,TGTGCCAGCAGCTACTTCCAAGAGACCCAGTACTTC,CASSYFQETQYF
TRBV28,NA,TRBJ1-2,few,TGTGCCAGCAGTCCCAGGATTACGGGGGATGGCTACACCTTC,CASSPRITGDGYTF
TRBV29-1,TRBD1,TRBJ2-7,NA,TGCAGCGTCGAAAGGGACAGGGCTTCCGAGCAGTACTTC,CSVERDRASEQYF
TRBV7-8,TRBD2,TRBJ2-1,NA,TGTGCCAGCAGCCCCAAACTAGCGGGGGGGTACAATGAGCAGTTCTTC,CASSPKLAGGYNEQFF
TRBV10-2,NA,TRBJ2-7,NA,TGCGCCACCTTGGGCAGACCCTACGAGCAGTACTTC,CATLGRPYEQYF
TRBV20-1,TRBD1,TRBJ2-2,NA,TGCAGTGCTAACCAAGGGGGCGCGGCCGGGGAGCTGTTTTTT,CSANQGGAAGELFF
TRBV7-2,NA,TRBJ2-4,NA,TGTGCCAGCAGCCACACAGGTGACTACTTC,CASSHTGDYF
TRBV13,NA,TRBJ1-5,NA,TGTGCCAGCAGCTACGGGAGTGGGGATCAGCCCCAGCATTTT,CASSYGSGDQPQHF
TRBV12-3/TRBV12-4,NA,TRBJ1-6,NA,TGTGCCAGCACCATCGTTGGGGGGCGTAATTCACCCCTCCACTTT,CASTIVGGRNSPLHF
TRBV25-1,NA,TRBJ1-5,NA,TGTGCCAGCAGTTACTCGAAAGGGATGAGCAATCAGCCCCAGCATTTT,CASSYSKGMSNQPQHF
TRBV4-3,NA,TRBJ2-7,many,TGCGCCAGCAGCCAGAGTCGGGGTGGCGAGCAGTACTTC,CASSQSRGGEQYF
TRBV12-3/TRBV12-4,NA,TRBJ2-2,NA,TGTGCCAGCAGTTTCCGGGGGCGGATTACCGGGGAGCTGTTTTTT,CASSFRGRITGELFF
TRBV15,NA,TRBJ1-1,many,TGTGCCACCAGCAGAGATAGGGGCCTGAGGACTGAAGCTTTCTTT,CATSRDRGLRTEAFF
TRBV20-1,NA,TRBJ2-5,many,TGCAGTGGGGGAGTAGAGACCCAGTACTTC,CSGGVETQYF
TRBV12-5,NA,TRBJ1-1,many,TGTGCTAGTGGTTTGGGGAACACTGAAGCTTTCTTT,CASGLGNTEAFF
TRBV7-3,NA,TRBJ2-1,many,TGTGCCAGCAGCTTAAGGGGGGCCACGGGGGATGAGCAGTTCTTC,CASSLRGATGDEQFF
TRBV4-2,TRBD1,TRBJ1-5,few,TGTGCCAGCAGCCCAGATGGGACAGGGATGGATCAGCCCCAGCATTTT,CASSPDGTGMDQPQHF
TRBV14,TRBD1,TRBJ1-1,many,TGTGCCAGCAGCCTGACAGGGGGCTCAGCTGAAGCTTTCTTT,CASSLTGGSAEAFF
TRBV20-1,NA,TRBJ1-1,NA,TGCAGTGCTAGAGTGGCGGGACTAGACTACAATGAAGCTTTCTTT,CSARVAGLDYNEAFF
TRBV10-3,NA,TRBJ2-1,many,TGTGCCATCCGGGACATGTTCGATGAGCAGTTCTTC,CAIRDMFDEQFF